This TCR beta chain was sequenced for a study of cytomegalovirus exposure and HLA in healthy donors. Findings and limits, study-wide: Several of the most significant clusters were apparently associated with common viral pathogens in a later analysis. Listed as cytomegalovirus-associated were 150 to 200 TCR beta chains.

The primer mix had 60 Vbeta and 13 Jbeta primers. Original methodology: In a later analysis, the count reached 80 million or so unique TCR beta chains, with 9 million to 11 million shared. Using immunoSEQ multiplex PCR, the repertoire was profiled, and TCRdb retains in-frame clones only, with some absent. D and trimming were read from the DNA, whereas the V and J calls and clone size are those reported in that table. Found here are over 150,000 clones, approximately 78% of them singletons; the top ten hold under 2%. As to this clone: The antigen is unknown.

The CDR3 has 14 residues. Germline V gives CDR1 SQVTM, CDR2 ANQGSEA. The specimen was PBMCs. This sequence originates from a young woman in good health and CMV-seronegative. The rearrangement joins TRBV29-1 to TRBJ2-5; 9 bases match TRBD2. The CDR3 region is CSWTSVDLPETQYF. The CDR3 nucleotides are TGCAGTTGGACTAGCGTCGATTTACCCGAGACCCAGTACTTC.